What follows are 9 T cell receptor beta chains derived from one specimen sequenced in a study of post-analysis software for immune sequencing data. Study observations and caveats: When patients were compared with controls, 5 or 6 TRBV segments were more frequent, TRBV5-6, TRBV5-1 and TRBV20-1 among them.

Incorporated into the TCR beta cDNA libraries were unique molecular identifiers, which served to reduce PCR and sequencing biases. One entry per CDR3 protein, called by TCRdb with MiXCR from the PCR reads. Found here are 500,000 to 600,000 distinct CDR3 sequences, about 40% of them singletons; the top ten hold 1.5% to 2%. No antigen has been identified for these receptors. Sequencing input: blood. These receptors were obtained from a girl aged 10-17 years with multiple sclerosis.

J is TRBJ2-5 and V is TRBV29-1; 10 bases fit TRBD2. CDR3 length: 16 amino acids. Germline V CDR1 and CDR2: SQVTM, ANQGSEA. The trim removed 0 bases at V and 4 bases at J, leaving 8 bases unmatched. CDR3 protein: CSVEESGGAPRETQYF. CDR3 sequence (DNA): TGCAGCGTTGAAGAGAGCGGGGGGGCCCCCAGAGAGACCCAGTACTTC.

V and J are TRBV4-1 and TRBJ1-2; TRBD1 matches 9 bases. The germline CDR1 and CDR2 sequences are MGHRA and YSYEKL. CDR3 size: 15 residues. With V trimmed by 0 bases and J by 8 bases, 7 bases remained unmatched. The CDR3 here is CASSQETGGAGGYTF. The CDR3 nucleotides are TGCGCCAGCAGCCAAGAAACAGGGGGCGCCGGGGGCTACACCTTC.

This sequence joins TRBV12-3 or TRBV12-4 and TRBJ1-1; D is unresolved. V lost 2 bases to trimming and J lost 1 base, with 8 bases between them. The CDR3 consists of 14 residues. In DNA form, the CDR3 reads TGTGCCAGCAGTTTAACCCTGCCGAACACTGAAGCTTTCTTT. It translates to CASSLTLPNTEAFF.

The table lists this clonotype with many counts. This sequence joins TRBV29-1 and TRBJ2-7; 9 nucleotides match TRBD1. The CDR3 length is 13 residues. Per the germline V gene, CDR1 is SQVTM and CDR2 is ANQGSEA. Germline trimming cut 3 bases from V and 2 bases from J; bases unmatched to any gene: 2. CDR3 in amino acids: CSVDGTGPYEQYF. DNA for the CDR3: TGCAGCGTTGACGGGACAGGGCCCTACGAGCAGTACTTC.

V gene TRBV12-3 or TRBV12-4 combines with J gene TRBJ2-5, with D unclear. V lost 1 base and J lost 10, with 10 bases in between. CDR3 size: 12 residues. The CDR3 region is CASSLGAEDQYF. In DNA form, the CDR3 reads TGTGCCAGCAGTTTAGGGGCCGAGGACCAGTACTTC.

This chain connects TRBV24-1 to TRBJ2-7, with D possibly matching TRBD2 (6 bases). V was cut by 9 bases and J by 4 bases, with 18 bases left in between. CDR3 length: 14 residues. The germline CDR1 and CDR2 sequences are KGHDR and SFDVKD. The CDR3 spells CATPGADENYEQYF. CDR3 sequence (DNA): TGTGCCACCCCGGGAGCTGATGAGAATTACGAGCAGTACTTC.

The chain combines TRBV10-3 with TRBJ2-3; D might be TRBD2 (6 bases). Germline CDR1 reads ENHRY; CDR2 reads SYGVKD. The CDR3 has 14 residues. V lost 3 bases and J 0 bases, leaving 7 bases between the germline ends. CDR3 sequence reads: CAISDGGSTDTQYF. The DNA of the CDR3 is TGTGCCATCAGTGACGGGGGAAGCACAGATACGCAGTATTTT.

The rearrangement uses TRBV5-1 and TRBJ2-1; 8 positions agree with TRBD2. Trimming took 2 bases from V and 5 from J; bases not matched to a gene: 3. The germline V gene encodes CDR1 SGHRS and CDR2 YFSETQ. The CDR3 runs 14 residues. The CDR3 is CASSFRTSHNEQFF. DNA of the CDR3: TGCGCCAGCAGCTTTCGGACTAGCCACAATGAGCAGTTCTTC.

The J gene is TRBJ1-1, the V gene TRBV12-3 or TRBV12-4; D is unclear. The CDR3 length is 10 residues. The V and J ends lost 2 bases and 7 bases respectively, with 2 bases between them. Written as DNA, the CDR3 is TGTGCCAGCAGTTTAAATGAAGCTTTCTTT. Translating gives CASSLNEAFF.